A selection of T cell receptor beta chains follows, all from one sample in a study of blood T cells in healthy people across ages. MiXCR, applied by TCRdb to the 5' RACE reads, yields one record per CDR3 protein. The data hold roughly 800,000 distinct CDR3 sequences, with more than 20% observed a single time. These data are also associated with another study on T cells of mothers and their children.

Sample: blood. The source is a boy between 10 and 17 years old in good health. The CDR3 runs from the conserved cysteine through the conserved F or W. Each record gives: clone size, J gene, D gene, CDR3 length, V gene, CDR3 DNA, CDR3 protein. D genes are given only for firm matches. Size values are once, few and many counts, or a class for expanded clones, and some rows have none.

many	TRBJ2-5	NA	12	TRBV7-8	TGTGCCAGCAGCCGACAGGAAGAGACCCAGTACTTC	CASSRQEETQYF
NA	TRBJ1-2	NA	13	TRBV12-3/TRBV12-4	TGTGCCAGCAGAACAGACAGGACCTATGGCTACACCTTC	CASRTDRTYGYTF
few	TRBJ2-1	TRBD2	15	TRBV20-1	TGCAGTGCTAAAAGACTAGCTATGTCCTACAATGAGCAGTTCTTC	CSAKRLAMSYNEQFF
few	TRBJ2-4	TRBD2	14	TRBV7-2	TGTGCCAGCAGCTTAGACACCGGGGGGAGGTTTCAGTACTTC	CASSLDTGGRFQYF
NA	TRBJ2-1	NA	15	TRBV19	TGTGCCAGTAGTATTCCACGGGACGGCTACAATGAGCAGTTCTTC	CASSIPRDGYNEQFF
few	TRBJ2-7	NA	12	TRBV28	TGTGCCAGCACCAGGGGGGCCTACGAGCAGTACTTC	CASTRGAYEQYF
NA	TRBJ1-1	NA	12	TRBV15	TGTGCCACCAGCAAACCTTCCGCTGAAGCTTTCTTT	CATSKPSAEAFF
once	TRBJ1-2	TRBD1	15	TRBV12-3/TRBV12-4	TGTGCCAGCAGTTTACAGACAGGGGGCAACTATGGCTACACCTTC	CASSLQTGGNYGYTF
few	TRBJ2-3	TRBD1	15	TRBV12-3/TRBV12-4	TGTGCCAGCAGTCCCCCTGGGACAGGGACCGATACGCAGTATTTT	CASSPPGTGTDTQYF
few	TRBJ1-4	TRBD1	17	TRBV2	TGTGCCAGCAGCTCCCCGTCCAGGACAGGGGGAAATGAAAAACTGTTTTTT	CASSSPSRTGGNEKLFF
NA	TRBJ2-1	TRBD2	15	TRBV3-1	TGTGCCAGCAGCCAAGAGGTGGCTAGCGGGAGGGAGCAGTTCTTC	CASSQEVASGREQFF
NA	TRBJ2-7	NA	15	TRBV27	TGTGCCAGCAGTTTATACGGGTCGGGATTTTACGAGCAGTACTTC	CASSLYGSGFYEQYF
NA	TRBJ2-1	TRBD2	17	TRBV10-3	TGTGCCATCAGTGAGTCGTTGGGGGGGAGCTCCTACAATGAGCAGTTCTTC	CAISESLGGSSYNEQFF
NA	TRBJ2-3	NA	11	TRBV29-1	TGCAGCGTTGAGTCAGCCGATACGCAGTATTTT	CSVESADTQYF
NA	TRBJ1-2	NA	14	TRBV27	TGTGCCAGCAGTGTTGGGCGGGGGAGCTATGGCTACACCTTC	CASSVGRGSYGYTF
NA	TRBJ2-5	NA	16	TRBV7-2	TGTGCCAGCAGCTTAGGAGGGGGGCCAGTCCAAGAGACCCAGTACTTC	CASSLGGGPVQETQYF
NA	TRBJ2-5	NA	14	TRBV7-6	TGTGCCAGCAGCTTGCATGGAAACCAAGAGACCCAGTACTTC	CASSLHGNQETQYF
few	TRBJ2-5	TRBD1	15	TRBV28	TGTGCCAGCAGCCTCCGACAGGGGGGTCTGGAGACCCAGTACTTC	CASSLRQGGLETQYF
few	TRBJ1-3	NA	15	TRBV7-2	TGTGCCAGCAGCTCACGAGGGTTGACGGGAAACACCATATATTTT	CASSSRGLTGNTIYF
NA	TRBJ2-1	NA	15	TRBV15	TGTGCCACCAGCAGAGCATTGGACAGATACAATGAGCAGTTCTTC	CATSRALDRYNEQFF
NA	TRBJ2-4	TRBD1	17	TRBV12-3/TRBV12-4	TGTGCCAGCAGTGCCCAGGGACAGATCCTAGCCAAAAACATTCAGTACTTC	CASSAQGQILAKNIQYF
few	TRBJ2-6	NA	16	TRBV4-3	TGCGCCAGCAGCCAAGAGGTGGGCTCTGGGGCCAACGTCCTGACTTTC	CASSQEVGSGANVLTF
few	TRBJ2-1	NA	13	TRBV29-1	TGCAGCGTTCGCCCGATATACTACAATGAGCAGTTCTTC	CSVRPIYYNEQFF
NA	TRBJ2-1	TRBD2	13	TRBV28	TGTGCCAGCAGCGATCCGGAGCGGGGGGGATCGTTCTTC	CASSDPERGGSFF
NA	TRBJ2-7	TRBD2	18	TRBV7-2	TGTGCCAGCAGCCCACGTCACGGGACTAGCGGGAGGGCCGATCCGGAGTACTTC	CASSPRHGTSGRADPEYF
few	TRBJ2-3	NA	15	TRBV4-3	TGCGCCAGCAGCTTAGAAGCGGGCCACGCAGATACGCAGTATTTT	CASSLEAGHADTQYF
NA	TRBJ1-6	TRBD1	18	TRBV4-3	TGCGCCAGCAGCCCAACGACAGGGGAAGATTACTATAATTCACCCCTCCACTTT	CASSPTTGEDYYNSPLHF
NA	TRBJ2-5	TRBD2	16	TRBV6-1	TGTGCCAGCAGTCCAATAGCGGGAGGGCCGGAGGAGACCCAGTACTTC	CASSPIAGGPEETQYF
NA	TRBJ1-2	NA	13	TRBV6-2/TRBV6-3	TGTGCCAGCAGTTACGCCAGGGAGGATGGCTACACCTTC	CASSYAREDGYTF
NA	TRBJ2-7	NA	20	TRBV5-1	TGCGCCAGCAGCTTGAACCCCAGAAGAGGAGACAAATTGAGTACCCACGAGCAGTACTTC	CASSLNPRRGDKLSTHEQYF
few	TRBJ2-3	NA	14	TRBV6-5	TGTGCCAGCAGTCGGGACTTCTCCTTGGATACGCAGTATTTT	CASSRDFSLDTQYF
few	TRBJ2-5	TRBD2	13	TRBV20-1	TGCAGTGCTAGTGGGACTAGCCAAGAGACCCAGTACTTC	CSASGTSQETQYF
few	TRBJ1-4	NA	15	TRBV6-6	TGTGCCAGCAGTTACTCCGAGACGGTTAATGAAAAACTGTTTTTT	CASSYSETVNEKLFF
NA	TRBJ2-7	NA	16	TRBV29-1	TGCAGCGTTGTTGAGCCCCACGAGGGCGACTCCTACGAGCAGTACTTC	CSVVEPHEGDSYEQYF
NA	TRBJ2-7	TRBD1	19	TRBV4-3	TGCGCCAGCAGCCAAGATCACTGGGGGACAGGGGGGTTGTCCTACGAGCAGTACTTC	CASSQDHWGTGGLSYEQYF
few	TRBJ2-7	NA	15	TRBV28	TGTGCCAGCAGGAGACAGGTGGGAGAGTCCTACGAGCAGTACTTC	CASRRQVGESYEQYF
NA	TRBJ2-7	NA	16	TRBV13	TGTGCCAGCAGCCATGGTGGGGAGTTTAGGGTATACGAGCAGTACTTC	CASSHGGEFRVYEQYF
NA	TRBJ1-5	NA	15	TRBV9	TGTGCCAGCAGCGTAGACGGACGGAACAATCAGCCCCAGCATTTT	CASSVDGRNNQPQHF
NA	TRBJ2-7	NA	15	TRBV7-2	TGTGCCAGCAGCTGGAGTGAGGTTGCGGTCTACGAGCAGTACTTC	CASSWSEVAVYEQYF
NA	TRBJ2-1	TRBD1	19	TRBV3-1	TGTGCCAGCAGCCAAGATTTGGGTCTGACAGGGAAGGTATTCAATGAGCAGTTCTTC	CASSQDLGLTGKVFNEQFF
NA	TRBJ1-2	NA	15	TRBV24-1	TGTGCCACCAGTGATTCCCGGACGGCAAACTATGGCTACACCTTC	CATSDSRTANYGYTF
NA	TRBJ2-5	TRBD2	17	TRBV7-8	TGTGCCAGCAGCTTAGTTGTGACTAGCGGGACACAAGAGACCCAGTACTTC	CASSLVVTSGTQETQYF
NA	TRBJ2-3	NA	12	TRBV12-3/TRBV12-4	TGTGCCGGCAGTTTCACGGGAGATACGCAGTATTTT	CAGSFTGDTQYF
NA	TRBJ2-7	TRBD1	15	TRBV19	TGTGCCAGTAGTATAGCGGGACAGGGATCCTACGAGCAGTACTTC	CASSIAGQGSYEQYF
NA	TRBJ2-7	NA	16	TRBV4-3	TGCGCCAGCAGCCAAGATCGGGGGAAGCCCTCCTACGAGCAGTACTTC	CASSQDRGKPSYEQYF
many	TRBJ2-5	TRBD2	15	TRBV27	TGTGCCAGCAGTCCAAGAGGACTAGCGGGGGAGACCCAGTACTTC	CASSPRGLAGETQYF
NA	TRBJ2-4	NA	15	TRBV24-1	TGTGTCACCAGTGACTCAGGGGACGACAAAAACATTCAGTACTTC	CVTSDSGDDKNIQYF
few	TRBJ2-7	NA	14	TRBV27	TGTGCCACCGCGACAGAGATCAGGACCTACGAGCAGTACTTC	CATATEIRTYEQYF
NA	TRBJ1-6	NA	14	TRBV20-1	TGCAGTGCTTCCCTCCAGGGGAGTAATTCACCCCTCCACTTT	CSASLQGSNSPLHF
few	TRBJ2-1	NA	13	TRBV29-1	TGCAGCGTTTGGGACGGGAGCCGGGGGGAGCAGTTCTTC	CSVWDGSRGEQFF
NA	TRBJ2-7	NA	17	TRBV20-1	TGCAGTGCTCTAGTCCCCCCCCGGAGCGACCCGACCTACGAGCAGTACTTC	CSALVPPRSDPTYEQYF
NA	TRBJ2-5	TRBD1	15	TRBV7-9	TGTGCCAGCAGCTTATTCTTGGGACAGCGAGAGACCCAGTACTTC	CASSLFLGQRETQYF
NA	TRBJ2-1	NA	14	TRBV28	TGTGCCTCGGCGGGGACACGCTCCTACAATGAGCAGTTCTTC	CASAGTRSYNEQFF
few	TRBJ2-1	TRBD1	14	TRBV28	TGTGCCAGCAGGATGGACAGGACCTACAATGAGCAGTTCTTC	CASRMDRTYNEQFF
NA	TRBJ1-4	NA	14	TRBV5-1	TGCGCCAGCAGCTTGGGCGACAGCAGTGAAAAACTGTTTTTT	CASSLGDSSEKLFF
NA	TRBJ1-1	NA	14	TRBV5-1	TGCGCCAGCAGCTCTTTTTGGCAGGAGAATGAAGCTTTCTTT	CASSSFWQENEAFF
NA	TRBJ1-2	TRBD1	16	TRBV5-4	TGTGCCAGCAGCCCAGGTGGGACAGGGGGCGAGCGTGGCTACACCTTC	CASSPGGTGGERGYTF
NA	TRBJ2-1	TRBD2	14	TRBV6-2/TRBV6-3	TGTGCCAGCACCTCGGGACTAGACCGCAATGAGCAGTTCTTC	CASTSGLDRNEQFF
few	TRBJ2-2	TRBD1	16	TRBV6-5	TGTGCCAGCAGTTACCGGGACAGCCCGAACACCGGGGAGCTGTTTTTT	CASSYRDSPNTGELFF
few	TRBJ2-4	NA	17	TRBV28	TGTGCCAGCAGTTTACGGAACTCCGGGTTAGCCAAAAACATTCAGTACTTC	CASSLRNSGLAKNIQYF